This TCR beta chain was recovered during a study of T-cell memory formation after mild COVID-19. Study-wide context: Largely donor-specific TCR clusters were found.

From 5'RACE with constant-segment primers came TCR alpha and TCR beta cDNA libraries that carried sample barcodes and UMIs. Using its own MiXCR run on the 5' RACE reads, TCRdb lists one record per CDR3 protein. The sample has about 270,000 distinct CDR3 sequences, 15% seen once; the top ten hold 2.1%. The V end was cut by 4 bases, the J end by 6 bases, with 12 bases between. CDR3 length equals 13 residues. Germline V gene lookup returns CDR1 LGHDT and CDR2 YNNKEL (reference sequence). The study's findings and limits: CD8+ contracting clones occupied EMRA, while CD4+ ones occupied mainly CM and EM.

This clonotype showed up just a few times. Its target is unknown. Sequencing was done on a sample of PBMCs or a T cell subset sorted from them (not recorded which). This TCR came from an adult woman who had mild COVID-19 (a few samples of this study predate the infection). Cell type and time point are not known. The chain links TRBV3-1 to TRBJ1-1; no reliable D call. CDR3 DNA sequence: TGTGCCAGCAGCCCCTATGTGGGCTCTGAAGCTTTCTTT. Translating it yields CASSPYVGSEAFF.